This T cell receptor beta chain was sequenced during a study of blood T cell repertoires in COVID-19. This clone was found once. Looked up from germline, CDR1 is SGHNT and CDR2 is YYREEE (reference sequence). With 1 base removed from V and 2 bases from J, the gap between germline ends came to 5 bases. This CDR3 is 13 amino acids long. Produced via immunoSEQ multiplex PCR; TCRdb's table is partial and in-frame only. This table holds approximately 320,000 clones, roughly 85% found once. This sequence originates from a human donor in a cohort sampled during active COVID-19. Input material: peripheral blood. The chain is built from TRBV5-4 and TRBJ2-3; D is unresolved. CDR3 residues: CASSLLFTDTQYF. The CDR3 DNA sequence: TGTGCCAGCAGCTTGTTATTCACAGATACGCAGTATTTT.